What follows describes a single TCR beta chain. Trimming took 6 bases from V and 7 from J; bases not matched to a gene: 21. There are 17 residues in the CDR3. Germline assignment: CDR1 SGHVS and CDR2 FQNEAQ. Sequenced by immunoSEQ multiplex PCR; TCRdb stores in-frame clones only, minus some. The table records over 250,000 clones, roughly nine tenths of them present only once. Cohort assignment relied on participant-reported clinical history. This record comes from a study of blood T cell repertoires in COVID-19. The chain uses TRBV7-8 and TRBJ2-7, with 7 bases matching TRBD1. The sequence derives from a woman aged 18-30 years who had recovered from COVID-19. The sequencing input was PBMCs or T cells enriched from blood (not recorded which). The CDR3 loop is CASSIPTRRGLKGEQYF. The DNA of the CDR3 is TGTGCCAGCAGTATACCAACCCGAAGGGGGCTAAAGGGGGAGCAGTACTTC.